This T cell receptor (beta chain) was sequenced for a study of T cell clonotyping in hematopoietic cell transplantation. At the level of the study: Recipients' pretransplant samples followed cytoreduction.

Clones were sequenced by immunoSEQ multiplex PCR, and TCRdb holds only the in-frame ones, with some missing. The sample carries thousands of clones, 65% to 85% recorded once. As regards this clone: The antigen is undetermined.

The time point here: recipient sample about 28 days before transplant, after cytoreduction. Blood collection times were about day -28 and days 30, 100, 180 posttransplant. Overall study results and limits: Without cell sorting, CD4 versus CD8 contributions remain unresolved. Graft donor and pretransplant recipient Inverse Simpson Index values predicted broader posttransplant TCR diversity.

There are 14 residues in the CDR3. The germline CDR1 and CDR2 sequences are MDHEN and SYDVKM. Between the trimmed V and J ends, which lost 3 bases and 4 bases, there was a span of 10 bases. The chain employs TRBV28 and TRBJ1-5; no clear D gene. Sequenced material: peripheral blood mononuclear cells, taken before stem cell transplant. This receptor was identified in a man aged 60-69 years with acute myeloid leukemia. Some clones in this sample may be carry-over from other donors' samples. DNA of the CDR3: TGTGCCAGCAGTTTGAGGACGGCAAATCAGCCCCAGCATTTT. This gives the protein CASSLRTANQPQHF.